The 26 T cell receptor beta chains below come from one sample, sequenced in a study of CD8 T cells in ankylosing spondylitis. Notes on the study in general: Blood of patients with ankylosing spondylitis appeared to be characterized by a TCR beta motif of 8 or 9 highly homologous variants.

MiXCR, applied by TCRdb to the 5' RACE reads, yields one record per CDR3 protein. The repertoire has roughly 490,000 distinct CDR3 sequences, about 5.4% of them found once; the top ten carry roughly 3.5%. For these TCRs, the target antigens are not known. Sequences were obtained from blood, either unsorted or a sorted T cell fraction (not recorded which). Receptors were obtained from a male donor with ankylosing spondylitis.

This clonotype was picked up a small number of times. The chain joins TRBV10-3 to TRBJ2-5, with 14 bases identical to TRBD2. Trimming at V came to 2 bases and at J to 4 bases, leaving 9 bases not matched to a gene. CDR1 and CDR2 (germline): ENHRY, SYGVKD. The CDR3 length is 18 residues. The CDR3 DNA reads TGTGCCATCAGTGAGACCCGACTAGCGGGAGGGCCGGGAGAGACCCAGTACTTC. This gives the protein CAISETRLAGGPGETQYF.

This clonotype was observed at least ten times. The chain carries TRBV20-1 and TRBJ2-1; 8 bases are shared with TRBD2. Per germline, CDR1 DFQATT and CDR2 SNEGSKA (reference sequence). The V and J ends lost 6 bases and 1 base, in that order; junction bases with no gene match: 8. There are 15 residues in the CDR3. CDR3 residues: CSATSGTRSYNEQFF. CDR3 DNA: TGCAGTGCAACTTCCGGGACTAGGTCCTACAATGAGCAGTTCTTC.

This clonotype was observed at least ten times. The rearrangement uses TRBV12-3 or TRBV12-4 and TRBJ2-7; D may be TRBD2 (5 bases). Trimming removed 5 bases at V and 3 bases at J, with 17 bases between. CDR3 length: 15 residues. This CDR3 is CASSPPLRENYEQYF. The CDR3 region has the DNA TGTGCCAGCAGTCCCCCCCTTCGGGAAAACTACGAGCAGTACTTC.

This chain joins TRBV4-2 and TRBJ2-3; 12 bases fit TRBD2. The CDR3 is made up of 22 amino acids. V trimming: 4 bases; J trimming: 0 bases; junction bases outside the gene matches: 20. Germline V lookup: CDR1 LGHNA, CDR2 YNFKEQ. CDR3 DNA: TGTGCCAGCAGCCCAAGCAGGACTAGCGGGGCTGGTACGAGACCTAGCACAGATACGCAGTATTTT. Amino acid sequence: CASSPSRTSGAGTRPSTDTQYF.

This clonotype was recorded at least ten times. CDR3 sequence (DNA): TGCGCCAGCAGCCCGGAGACAGGGGGACCCTACGAGCAGTACTTC. Protein sequence: CASSPETGGPYEQYF. V and J are TRBV5-1 and TRBJ2-7; 9 bases line up with TRBD1. Germline values: CDR1 SGHRS, CDR2 YFSETQ. The CDR3 sequence is 15 residues long. Trimming took 4 bases from V and 2 from J; bases not matched to a gene: 7.

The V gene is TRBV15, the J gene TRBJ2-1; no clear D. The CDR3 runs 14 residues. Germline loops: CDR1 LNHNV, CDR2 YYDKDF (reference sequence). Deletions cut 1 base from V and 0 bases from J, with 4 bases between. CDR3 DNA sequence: TGTGCCACCAGCAGAGGCCCCTCCTACAATGAGCAGTTCTTC. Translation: CATSRGPSYNEQFF.

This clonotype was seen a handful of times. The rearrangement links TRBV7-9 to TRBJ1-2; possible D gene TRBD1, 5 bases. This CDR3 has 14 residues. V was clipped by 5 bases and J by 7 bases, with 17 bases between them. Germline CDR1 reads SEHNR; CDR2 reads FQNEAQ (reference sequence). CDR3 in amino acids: CASSPEGLMGGYTF. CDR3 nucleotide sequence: TGTGCCAGCAGCCCTGAGGGACTTATGGGTGGCTACACCTTC.

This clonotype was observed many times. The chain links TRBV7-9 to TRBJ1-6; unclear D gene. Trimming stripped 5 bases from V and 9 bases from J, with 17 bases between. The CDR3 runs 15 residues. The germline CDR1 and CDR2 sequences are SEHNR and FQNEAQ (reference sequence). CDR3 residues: CASSPRRVESSPLHF. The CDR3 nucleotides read TGTGCCAGCAGCCCCCGACGGGTGGAGAGTTCACCCCTCCACTTT.

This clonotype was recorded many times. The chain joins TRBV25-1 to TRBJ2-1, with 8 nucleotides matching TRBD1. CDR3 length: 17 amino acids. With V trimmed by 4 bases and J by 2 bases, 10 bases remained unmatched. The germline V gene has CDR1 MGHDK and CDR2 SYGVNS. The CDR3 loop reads CASSAIAGGLAYNEQFF. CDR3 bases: TGTGCCAGCAGTGCAATTGCAGGGGGCCTAGCCTACAATGAGCAGTTCTTC.

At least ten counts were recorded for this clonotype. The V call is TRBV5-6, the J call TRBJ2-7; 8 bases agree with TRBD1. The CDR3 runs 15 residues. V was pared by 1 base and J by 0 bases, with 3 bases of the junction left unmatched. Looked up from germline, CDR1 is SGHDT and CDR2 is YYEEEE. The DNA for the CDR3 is TGTGCCAGCAGCTTGTGGGGGACAGGCTCCTACGAGCAGTACTTC. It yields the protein CASSLWGTGSYEQYF.

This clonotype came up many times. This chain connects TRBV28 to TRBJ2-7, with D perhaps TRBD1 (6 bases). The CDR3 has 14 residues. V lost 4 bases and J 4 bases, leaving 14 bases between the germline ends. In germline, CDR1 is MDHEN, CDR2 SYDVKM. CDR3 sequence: CASSSGTLMYEQYF. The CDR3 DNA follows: TGTGCCAGCAGTTCCGGGACACTAATGTACGAGCAGTACTTC. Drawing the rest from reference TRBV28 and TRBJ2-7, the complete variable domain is DVKVTQSSRYLVKRTGEKVFLECVQDMDHENMFWYRQDPGLGLRLIYFSYDVKMKEKGDIPEGYSVSREKKERFSLILESASTNQTSMYLCASSSGTLMYEQYFGPGTRLTVT.

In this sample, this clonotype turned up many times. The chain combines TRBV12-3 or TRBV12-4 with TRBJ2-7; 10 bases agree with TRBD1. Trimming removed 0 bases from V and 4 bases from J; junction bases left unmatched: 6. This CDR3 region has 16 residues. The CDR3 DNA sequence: TGTGCCAGCAGTTTAGCCCGCGACAGGGGGCGATACGAGCAGTACTTC. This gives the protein CASSLARDRGRYEQYF.

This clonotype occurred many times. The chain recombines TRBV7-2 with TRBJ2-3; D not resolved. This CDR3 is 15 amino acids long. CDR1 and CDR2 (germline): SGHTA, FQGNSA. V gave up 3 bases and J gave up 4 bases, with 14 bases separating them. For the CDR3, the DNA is TGTGCCAGCAGCTTTCGTTGGAGTGTGGCAGATACGCAGTATTTT. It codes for CASSFRWSVADTQYF.

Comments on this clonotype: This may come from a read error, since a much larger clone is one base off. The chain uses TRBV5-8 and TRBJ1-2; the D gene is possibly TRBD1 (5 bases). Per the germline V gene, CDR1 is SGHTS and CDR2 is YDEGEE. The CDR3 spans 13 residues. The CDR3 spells CAISQDTIYGYTF. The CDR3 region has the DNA TGTGCCATCAGCCAGGACACAATATATGGCTACACCTTC.

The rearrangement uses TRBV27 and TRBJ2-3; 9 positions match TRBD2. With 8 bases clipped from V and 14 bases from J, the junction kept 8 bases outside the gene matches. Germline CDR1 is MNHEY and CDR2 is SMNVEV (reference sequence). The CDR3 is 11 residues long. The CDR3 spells CASRAGGLVYF. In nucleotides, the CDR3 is TGTGCCAGCCGTGCGGGGGGGCTCGTGTATTTT.

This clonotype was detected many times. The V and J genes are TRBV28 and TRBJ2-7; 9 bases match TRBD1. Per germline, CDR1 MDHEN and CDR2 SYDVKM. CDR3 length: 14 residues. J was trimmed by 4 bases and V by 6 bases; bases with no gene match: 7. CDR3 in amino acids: CASSTGGPLYEQYF. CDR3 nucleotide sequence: TGTGCCAGCAGCACAGGGGGCCCTCTGTACGAGCAGTACTTC.

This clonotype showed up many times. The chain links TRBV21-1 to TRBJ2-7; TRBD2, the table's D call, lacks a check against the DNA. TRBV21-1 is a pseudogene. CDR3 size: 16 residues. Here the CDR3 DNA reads TGTGCCAGCAGCAAAGATGCTAGCGGGAGGACCTACGAGCAGTACTTC. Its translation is CASSKDASGRTYEQYF.

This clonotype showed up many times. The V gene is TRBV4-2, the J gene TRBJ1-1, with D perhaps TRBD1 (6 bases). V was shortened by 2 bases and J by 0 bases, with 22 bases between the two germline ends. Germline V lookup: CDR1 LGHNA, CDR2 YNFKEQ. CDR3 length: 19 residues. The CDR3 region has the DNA TGTGCCAGCAGCCAATCAACCGGGTGGGGACAAACCTTGAACACTGAAGCTTTCTTT. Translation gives CASSQSTGWGQTLNTEAFF.

The CDR3 loop is CASSPWPQGADFGQPQHF. The CDR3 DNA follows: TGTGCCAGCTCCCCCTGGCCGCAGGGGGCAGATTTTGGTCAGCCCCAGCATTTT. This chain uses TRBV28 with TRBJ1-5; 8 bases are a match to TRBD1. This CDR3 spans 18 amino acids. V was pared by 8 bases and J by 6 bases, with 21 bases of the junction left unmatched. Per the germline V gene, CDR1 is MDHEN and CDR2 is SYDVKM. Variable domain in full (rest from reference TRBV28 and TRBJ1-5): DVKVTQSSRYLVKRTGEKVFLECVQDMDHENMFWYRQDPGLGLRLIYFSYDVKMKEKGDIPEGYSVSREKKERFSLILESASTNQTSMYLCASSPWPQGADFGQPQHFGDGTRLSIL.

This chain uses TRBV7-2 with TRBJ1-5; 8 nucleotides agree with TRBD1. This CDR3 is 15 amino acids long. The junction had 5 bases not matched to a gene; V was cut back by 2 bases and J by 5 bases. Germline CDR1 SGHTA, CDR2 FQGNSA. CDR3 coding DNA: TGTGCCAGCAGCTTAAGGACAGGGTTGTATCAGCCCCAGCATTTT. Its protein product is CASSLRTGLYQPQHF. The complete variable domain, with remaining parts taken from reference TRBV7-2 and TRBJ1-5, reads GAGVSQSPSNKVTEKGKDVELRCDPISGHTALYWYRQSLGQGLEFLIYFQGNSAPDKSGLPSDRFSAERTGGSVSTLTIQRTQQEDSAVYLCASSLRTGLYQPQHFGDGTRLSIL.

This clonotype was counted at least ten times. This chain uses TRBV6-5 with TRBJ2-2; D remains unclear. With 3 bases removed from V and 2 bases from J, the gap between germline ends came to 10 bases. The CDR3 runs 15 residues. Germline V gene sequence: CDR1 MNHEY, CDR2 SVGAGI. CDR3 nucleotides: TGTGCCAGCAGTTATCTTCTCAGTAACACCGGGGAGCTGTTTTTT. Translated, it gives CASSYLLSNTGELFF.

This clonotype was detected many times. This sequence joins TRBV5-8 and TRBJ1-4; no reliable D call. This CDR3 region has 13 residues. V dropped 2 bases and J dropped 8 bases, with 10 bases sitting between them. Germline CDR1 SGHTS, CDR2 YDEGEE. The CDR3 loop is CASSLLPREKLFF. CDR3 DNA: TGTGCCAGCAGCTTACTCCCAAGGGAAAAACTGTTTTTT.

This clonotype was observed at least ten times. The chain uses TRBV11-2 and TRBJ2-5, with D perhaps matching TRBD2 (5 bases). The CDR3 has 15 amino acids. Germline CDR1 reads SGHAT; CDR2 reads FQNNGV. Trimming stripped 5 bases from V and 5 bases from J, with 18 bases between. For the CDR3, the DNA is TGTGCCAGCAGCCGATACTTTCCAAGAGGGGAGACCCAGTACTTC. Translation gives CASSRYFPRGETQYF.

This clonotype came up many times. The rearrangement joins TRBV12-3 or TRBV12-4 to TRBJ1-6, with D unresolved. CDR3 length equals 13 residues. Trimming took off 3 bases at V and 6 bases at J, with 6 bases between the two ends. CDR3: CASSLRGNSPLHF. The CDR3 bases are TGTGCCAGCAGTTTGCGGGGTAATTCACCCCTCCACTTT.

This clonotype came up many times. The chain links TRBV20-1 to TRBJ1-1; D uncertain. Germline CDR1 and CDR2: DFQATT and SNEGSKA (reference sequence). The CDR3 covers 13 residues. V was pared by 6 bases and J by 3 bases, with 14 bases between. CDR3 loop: CSARRDLDTEAFF. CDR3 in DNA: TGCAGTGCCCGCCGGGATTTGGACACTGAAGCTTTCTTT.

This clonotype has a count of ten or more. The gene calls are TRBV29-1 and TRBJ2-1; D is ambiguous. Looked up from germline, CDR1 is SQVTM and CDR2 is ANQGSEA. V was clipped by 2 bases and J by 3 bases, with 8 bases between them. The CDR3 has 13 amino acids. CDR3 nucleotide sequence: TGCAGCGTTGAAAGGGCAGACTACAATGAGCAGTTCTTC. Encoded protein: CSVERADYNEQFF.